The 14 T cell receptor beta chains presented below share a single source sample, sequenced in a study of blood T cell repertoires in COVID-19. Profiling relied on immunoSEQ multiplex PCR, and the TCRdb table lists in-frame clones only, not all of them. The table lists some 250,000 clones, roughly 88% of them singletons. The sample consisted of PBMCs or T cells enriched from blood (not recorded which). All receptors derive from a woman between 50 and 59 years old who had recovered from COVID-19.

V and J are TRBV19 and TRBJ2-1, with 8 bases lining up with TRBD2. The CDR3 loop spans 14 amino acids. V was clipped by 6 bases and J by 0 bases; unmatched bases: 1. Per germline, CDR1 LNHDA and CDR2 SQIVND (reference sequence). The CDR3 DNA sequence: TGTGCCAGTAGCGGGGGGGGCTCCTACAATGAGCAGTTCTTC. Protein sequence: CASSGGGSYNEQFF. The entire variable domain, with the rest obtained from reference TRBV19 and TRBJ2-1, is as follows: DGGITQSPKYLFRKEGQNVTLSCEQNLNHDAMYWYRQDPGQGLRLIYYSQIVNDFQKGDIAEGYSVSREKKESFPLTVTSAQKNPTAFYLCASSGGGSYNEQFFGPGTRLTVL.

The gene calls are TRBV7-2 and TRBJ2-7; the D gene is possibly TRBD2 (6 bases). Germline lookup yields CDR1 SGHTA and CDR2 FQGNSA. The CDR3 length is 16 residues. V dropped 5 bases and J dropped 0 bases, with 17 bases sitting between them. This CDR3 reads CASSLGRGVSSYEQYF. Here the CDR3 DNA reads TGTGCCAGCAGCCTAGGGCGGGGTGTCAGCTCCTACGAGCAGTACTTC.

This sequence joins TRBV5-1 and TRBJ1-4, with D unclear. In germline, CDR1 is SGHRS, CDR2 YFSETQ. The length of the CDR3 is 13 residues. V gave up 1 base and J gave up 7 bases, with 8 bases separating them. The DNA of the CDR3 is TGCGCCAGCAGCTTGAAACCGGGTGAAAAACTGTTTTTT. It yields the protein CASSLKPGEKLFF.

The chain is built from TRBV11-2 and TRBJ1-5; 9 bases map to TRBD1. The CDR3 totals 15 residues. Unmatched junction bases numbered 9, after V lost 5 bases and J lost 7 bases. Germline V lookup: CDR1 SGHAT, CDR2 FQNNGV. This CDR3 is CASSIGTGWGQPQHF. In DNA form, the CDR3 reads TGTGCCAGCAGCATCGGGACAGGGTGGGGCCAGCCCCAGCATTTT.

This rearrangement joins TRBV27 to TRBJ2-3; 7 positions match TRBD2. Germline V gives CDR1 MNHEY, CDR2 SMNVEV (reference sequence). The CDR3 totals 15 residues. V was pared by 5 bases and J by 2 bases, with 7 bases of the junction left unmatched. In DNA form, the CDR3 reads TGTGCCAGCAGTCCCCAAGCGGGGTACACAGATACGCAGTATTTT. This sequence encodes CASSPQAGYTDTQYF.

The chain recombines TRBV30 with TRBJ2-2; D perhaps matches TRBD1 (6 bases). CDR3 size: 13 residues. V lost 3 bases, J lost 3 bases, and 8 bases lay in between. Germline assignment: CDR1 GTSNPN and CDR2 SVGIG (reference sequence). CDR3: CAWRDSHTGELFF. In nucleotides, the CDR3 is TGTGCCTGGAGGGACAGTCACACCGGGGAGCTGTTTTTT.

The V call is TRBV27, the J call TRBJ2-3; 9 nucleotides agree with TRBD2. The CDR3 consists of 17 residues. Germline V CDR1 and CDR2: MNHEY, SMNVEV (reference sequence). V gave up 6 bases and J gave up 2 bases; unmatched junction bases: 12. The CDR3 sequence is CASRSSGNGGYTDTQYF. CDR3 bases: TGTGCCAGCAGATCTAGCGGGAACGGGGGATACACAGATACGCAGTATTTT.

The chain combines TRBV5-1 with TRBJ2-4; TRBD2 matches at 10 bases. V trimming: 0 bases; J trimming: 1 base; junction bases outside the gene matches: 4. CDR3 size: 17 residues. Germline CDR1 reads SGHRS; CDR2 reads YFSETQ. The CDR3, as DNA: TGCGCCAGCAGCTTGGGCACTAGCGGGGAGGCCAAAAACATTCAGTACTTC. Translating gives CASSLGTSGEAKNIQYF.

The chain employs TRBV25-1 and TRBJ1-1; TRBD1 matches at 8 bases. Looked up from germline, CDR1 is MGHDK and CDR2 is SYGVNS. CDR3 length: 13 amino acids. The V gene end was trimmed by 8 bases and the J gene end by 5 bases; junction bases not matched to a gene: 7. In nucleotides, the CDR3 is TGTGCCAGCCGGACAGGGATTGGGACTGAAGCTTTCTTT. This translates into CASRTGIGTEAFF.

As for this clone: Mismatch with germline at one junction end may stem from a read error. The chain uses TRBV18 and TRBJ1-1; TRBD1 agrees at 7 bases. Germline V CDR1 and CDR2: KGHSH, LQKENI. This CDR3 has 11 residues. Here the CDR3 DNA reads TGTGCCAGCTCACCGATAGACAGGGTGGTCTTT. It specifies CASSPIDRVVF. Full variable domain (remainder filled in from reference TRBV18 and TRBJ1-1): NAGVMQNPRHLVRRRGQEARLRCSPMKGHSHVYWYRQLPEEGLKFMVYLQKENIIDESGMPKERFSAEFPKEGPSILRIQQVVRGDSAAYFCASSPIDRVVFGQGTRLTVV.

V is TRBV5-6 and J is TRBJ1-1; D not resolved. V was shortened by 0 bases and J by 1 base, with 10 bases between the two germline ends. This CDR3 is 15 amino acids long. Germline lookup yields CDR1 SGHDT and CDR2 YYEEEE. The CDR3 DNA sequence: TGTGCCAGCAGCTTGGGTTATTCAGGGAACACTGAAGCTTTCTTT. This sequence encodes CASSLGYSGNTEAFF. Looking up the rest from reference TRBV5-6 and TRBJ1-1 gives the full variable domain: DAGVTQSPTHLIKTRGQQVTLRCSPKSGHDTVSWYQQALGQGPQFIFQYYEEEERQRGNFPDRFSGHQFPNYSSELNVNALLLGDSALYLCASSLGYSGNTEAFFGQGTRLTVV.

V and J are TRBV24-1 and TRBJ2-1; perhaps TRBD1 as D (6 bases). The CDR3 is 12 residues long. V was cut by 5 bases and J by 8 bases, with 9 bases left in between. Germline V gives CDR1 KGHDR, CDR2 SFDVKD. CDR3 bases: TGTGCCACCAGTGCAGGGGCCCATGAGCAGTTCTTC. It translates to CATSAGAHEQFF.

V usage is TRBV19 and J usage is TRBJ2-7, with D possibly being TRBD2 (6 bases). Germline CDR1 is LNHDA and CDR2 is SQIVND (reference sequence). The germline V and J ends were trimmed by 6 bases and 2 bases, with 17 bases remaining between them. The CDR3 length is 15 residues. This CDR3 is CASSLGREPTYEQYF. CDR3 DNA: TGTGCCAGTAGCCTCGGACGGGAGCCTACCTACGAGCAGTACTTC.

The rearrangement links TRBV28 to TRBJ1-4, with D possibly being TRBD1 (5 bases). The germline V gene encodes CDR1 MDHEN and CDR2 SYDVKM. CDR3 length: 15 amino acids. V was shortened by 3 bases and J by 0 bases, with 8 bases between the two germline ends. CDR3 amino acids: CASSFRTPTNEKLFF. For the CDR3, the DNA is TGTGCCAGCAGTTTCAGGACACCAACTAATGAAAAACTGTTTTTT.